The clone carrying this TCR beta chain was seen just once. Germline values: CDR1 SGHTA, CDR2 FQGTGA. The germline V and J ends were trimmed by 6 bases and 1 base, with 9 bases remaining between them. This CDR3 region has 13 residues. Sequenced by immunoSEQ multiplex PCR; TCRdb stores in-frame clones only, minus some. Seen here are about 190,000 clones, roughly nine tenths observed once, and the top ten hold approximately 21%. The entry originates in a study of blood T cell repertoires in COVID-19. Whole-study context: T cells, B-cell-depleted T cells, or PBMCs supplied cDNA or gDNA.

This receptor was obtained from a man aged 55 to 70 with active or convalescent COVID-19. The rearrangement joins TRBV7-3 to TRBJ1-1; D not certain. Specimen: peripheral blood. CDR3 sequence (DNA): TGTGCCAGCAGTAATACAGCGAACACTGAAGCTTTCTTT. It encodes CASSNTANTEAFF.